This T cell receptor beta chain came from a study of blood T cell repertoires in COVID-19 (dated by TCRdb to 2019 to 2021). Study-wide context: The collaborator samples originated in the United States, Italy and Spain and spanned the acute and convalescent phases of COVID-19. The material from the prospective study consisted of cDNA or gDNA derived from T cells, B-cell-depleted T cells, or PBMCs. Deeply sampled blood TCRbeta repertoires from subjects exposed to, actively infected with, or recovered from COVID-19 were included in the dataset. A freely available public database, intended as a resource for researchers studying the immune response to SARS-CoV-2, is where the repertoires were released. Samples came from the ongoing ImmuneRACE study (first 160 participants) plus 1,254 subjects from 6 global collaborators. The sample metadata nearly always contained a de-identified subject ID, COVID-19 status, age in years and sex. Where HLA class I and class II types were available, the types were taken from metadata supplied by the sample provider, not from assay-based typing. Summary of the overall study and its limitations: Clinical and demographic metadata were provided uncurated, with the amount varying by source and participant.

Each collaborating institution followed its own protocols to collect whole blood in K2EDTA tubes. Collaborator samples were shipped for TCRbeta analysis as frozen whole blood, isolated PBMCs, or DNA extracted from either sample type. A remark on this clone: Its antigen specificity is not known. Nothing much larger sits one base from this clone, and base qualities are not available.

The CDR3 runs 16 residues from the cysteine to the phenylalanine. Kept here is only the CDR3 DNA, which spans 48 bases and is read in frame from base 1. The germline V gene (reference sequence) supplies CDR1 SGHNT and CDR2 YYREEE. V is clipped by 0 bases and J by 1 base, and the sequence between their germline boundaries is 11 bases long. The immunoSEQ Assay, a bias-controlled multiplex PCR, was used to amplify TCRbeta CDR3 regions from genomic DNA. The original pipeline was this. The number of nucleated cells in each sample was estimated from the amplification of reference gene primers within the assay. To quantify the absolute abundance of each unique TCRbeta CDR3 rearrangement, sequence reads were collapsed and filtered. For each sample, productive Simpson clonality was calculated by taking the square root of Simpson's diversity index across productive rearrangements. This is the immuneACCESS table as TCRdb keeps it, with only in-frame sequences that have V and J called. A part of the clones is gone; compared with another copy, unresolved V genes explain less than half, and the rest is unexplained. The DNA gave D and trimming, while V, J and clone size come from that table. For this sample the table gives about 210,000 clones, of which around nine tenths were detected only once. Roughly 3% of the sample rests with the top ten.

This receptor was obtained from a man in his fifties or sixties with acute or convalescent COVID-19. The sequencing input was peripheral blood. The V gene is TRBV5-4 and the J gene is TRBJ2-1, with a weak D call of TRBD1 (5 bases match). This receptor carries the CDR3 CASSLEAGRSYNEQFF. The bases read TGTGCCAGCAGCTTGGAGGCAGGGCGGTCCTACAATGAGCAGTTCTTC.